This section outlines one T cell receptor beta chain sequence together with its context. Profiling relied on immunoSEQ multiplex PCR, and the TCRdb table lists in-frame clones only, not all of them. The sample shows hundreds of thousands of clones, under 90% of them seen only once. Trimming removed 6 bases from V and 5 bases from J, with 13 bases in between. The CDR3 length is 13 residues. These data come from a study of blood T cell repertoires in COVID-19. The TCR sequence derives from a man aged 30-40 years who had recovered from COVID-19. J is TRBJ1-1 and V is TRBV12-3 or TRBV12-4, with D perhaps matching TRBD1 (6 bases). Sequencing input: PBMCs or T cells enriched from blood (not recorded which). The CDR3 protein is CASRRQVGTEAFF. DNA for the CDR3: TGTGCCAGCAGAAGACAGGTCGGGACTGAAGCTTTCTTT.